Shown below are 27 T cell receptor beta chains from a single sample sequenced in a study of vaccination and CD4 T cells after COVID-19. An Oncomine TCR Beta short-read assay was used to sequence the DNA from cultured CD4+ T cells. TCRdb reprocessed the PCR reads with MiXCR, giving one entry per CDR3 protein. The sample lists 7,500 to 9,000 distinct CDR3 sequences; around 39% were seen once. Antigens of these TCRs are unknown. Treatment denoted: approximately nine-day PBMC culture with coronavirus spike peptide pools or control peptides (ViraFEST assay). CD4+ T cells that came from the unexposed donor were collected before the COVID-19 pandemic (2011-2018). Sample: CD4+ T cells from blood, cultured in vitro. The receptors stem from a human donor in good health.

This chain uses TRBV9 with TRBJ1-2, with D tentatively TRBD1 (6 bases). V gave up 4 bases and J gave up 2 bases, with 15 bases separating them. CDR1 and CDR2 from the germline V gene are SGDLS and YYNGEE. The CDR3 length is 15 residues. The CDR3 spells CASSLSGASNYGYTF. The CDR3 nucleotides read TGTGCCAGCAGCTTGTCAGGGGCCTCAAACTATGGCTACACCTTC.

The V call is TRBV15, the J call TRBJ2-2; D gene unclear. CDR1 and CDR2 (germline): LNHNV, YYDKDF (reference sequence). CDR3 length: 15 residues. Trimming stripped 1 base from V and 5 bases from J, with 11 bases between. CDR3 nucleotide sequence: TGTGCCACCAGCAGAGCGTGGACGTCTACCGGGGAGCTGTTTTTT. Amino acid sequence: CATSRAWTSTGELFF.

This chain connects TRBV10-1 to TRBJ1-1, with TRBD1 matching 8 bases. The CDR3 runs to 14 residues. Germline V gene lookup returns CDR1 WNHNN and CDR2 SYGVQD (reference sequence). Losses at the gene ends were 8 bases for V and 4 bases for J; bases not matched to a gene: 9. The CDR3 spells CASGSKDRATEAFF. The CDR3 DNA follows: TGCGCCAGCGGTAGCAAGGACAGGGCCACTGAAGCTTTCTTT.

This clonotype was seen a few times. V usage is TRBV20-1 and J usage is TRBJ2-7; TRBD1 might be the D (6 bases). Trimming removed 1 base from V and 6 bases from J, with 13 bases in between. The CDR3 contains 13 residues. The germline V gene encodes CDR1 DFQATT and CDR2 SNEGSKA (reference sequence). The CDR3 DNA is TGCAGTGCTAGAGTTCGAGTCAGGGGCGAGCAGTACTTC. This encodes CSARVRVRGEQYF.

For the CDR3, the DNA is TGTGCCAGCACGCCGACAGGGGTAATCGGGGAGCTGTTTTTT. Translating gives CASTPTGVIGELFF. The chain recombines TRBV7-6 with TRBJ2-2; 8 bases are a match to TRBD1. CDR3 length: 14 residues. V gave up 7 bases and J gave up 7 bases; unmatched junction bases: 8. From germline, CDR1 is SGHVS and CDR2 FNYEAQ.

The chain joins TRBV6-1 to TRBJ2-3; the D is unclear. Looked up from germline, CDR1 is MNHNS and CDR2 is SASEGT. Trimming left V 6 bases short and J 5 bases short, with 12 bases between. The CDR3 is 13 residues long. The CDR3 loop reads CASRASLRDTQYF. The CDR3 nucleotides are TGTGCCAGCAGAGCGAGCCTTCGAGATACGCAGTATTTT.

This chain joins TRBV25-1 and TRBJ1-2; D call uncertain. The V end was cut by 8 bases, the J end by 8 bases, with 15 bases between. The germline gives CDR1 MGHDK, CDR2 SYGVNS. The CDR3 sequence is 12 residues long. The CDR3 protein is CASADFREGYTF. The CDR3 DNA is TGTGCCAGCGCAGACTTCCGAGAGGGCTACACCTTC.

The chain joins TRBV6-7 to TRBJ2-7, with 12 positions matching TRBD2. TRBV6-7 is reported as an ORF; its role is uncertain. This CDR3 is built from 16 residues. V was clipped by 4 bases and J by 6 bases; unmatched bases: 10. CDR3 nucleotide sequence: TGTGCCAGCAGTTCCCGGAGACTAGCGGGGGATTGCGAGCAGTACTTC. It is translated as CASSSRRLAGDCEQYF.

This chain connects TRBV20-1 to TRBJ2-1; maybe TRBD2 (6 bases). The germline gives CDR1 DFQATT, CDR2 SNEGSKA (reference sequence). The CDR3 loop spans 17 amino acids. The V end was cut by 0 bases, the J end by 0 bases, with 15 bases between. This CDR3 reads CSARESLARSSYNEQFF. CDR3 coding DNA: TGCAGTGCTAGAGAGTCTCTAGCGAGGAGCTCCTACAATGAGCAGTTCTTC.

V usage is TRBV15 and J usage is TRBJ2-1; the D is unclear. With 1 base removed from V and 6 bases from J, the gap between germline ends came to 10 bases. Germline V lookup: CDR1 LNHNV, CDR2 YYDKDF (reference sequence). CDR3 length: 14 amino acids. CDR3 bases: TGTGCCACCAGCAGAGCAGGTTTTGGCAATGAGCAGTTCTTC. Its translation: CATSRAGFGNEQFF.

The chain couples TRBV21-1 to TRBJ2-1; TRBD1, the table's D call, lacks a check against the DNA. TRBV21-1 is a pseudogene locus. The CDR3 runs 16 residues. The chain's CDR3 is CASSNHRGNSYNEQFF. CDR3 bases: TGTGCCAGCAGCAACCACAGGGGGAACTCCTACAATGAGCAGTTCTTC.

This clonotype was found a few times. This chain uses TRBV5-4 with TRBJ2-1; D gene uncertain. The CDR3 sequence is 16 residues long. Trimming left V 3 bases short and J 5 bases short, with 18 bases between. CDR1 is SGHNT and CDR2 is YYREEE in the germline V gene (reference sequence). The CDR3 spells CASSYGSPLGNNEQFF. The CDR3 bases are TGTGCCAGCAGCTACGGAAGTCCGCTGGGGAACAATGAGCAGTTCTTC.

The genes are TRBV20-1 and TRBJ2-1; D unresolved. The ends were cut back, 3 bases at V and 6 bases at J, with 15 bases in the middle. CDR3 length: 14 residues. Germline loops: CDR1 DFQATT, CDR2 SNEGSKA (reference sequence). CDR3 nucleotides: TGCAGTGCTAGCCATCCGACACACCCCAATGAGCAGTTCTTC. It codes for CSASHPTHPNEQFF.

The gene calls are TRBV25-1 and TRBJ1-1; TRBD1 might be the D (5 bases). CDR1 and CDR2 from the germline V gene are MGHDK and SYGVNS. Deletions cut 3 bases from V and 3 bases from J, with 8 bases between. The CDR3 is made up of 13 amino acids. CDR3 coding DNA: TGTGCCAGCAGTGACCAGGGATACACTGAAGCTTTCTTT. It is translated as CASSDQGYTEAFF.

The chain is built from TRBV10-1 and TRBJ2-7; unclear D gene. V gave up 3 bases and J gave up 4 bases, with 4 bases separating them. The CDR3 runs 11 residues. The germline V gene encodes CDR1 WNHNN and CDR2 SYGVQD (reference sequence). The CDR3 DNA is TGCGCCAGCAGTGACGGATACGAGCAGTACTTC. Protein sequence: CASSDGYEQYF.

This clonotype was counted a few times. This chain connects TRBV11-2 to TRBJ2-4; 7 bases match TRBD2. V was clipped by 1 base and J by 1 base; unmatched bases: 10. CDR3 length: 18 amino acids. Germline CDR1 reads SGHAT; CDR2 reads FQNNGV. This CDR3 reads CASSLGGGIGMAKNIQYF. The CDR3 DNA reads as TGTGCCAGCAGCTTAGGGGGAGGGATTGGAATGGCCAAAAACATTCAGTACTTC.

The chain combines TRBV9 with TRBJ2-7, with 15 bases fitting TRBD2. The germline gives CDR1 SGDLS, CDR2 YYNGEE. With V trimmed by 3 bases and J by 3 bases, 7 bases remained unmatched. The CDR3 is 17 amino acids. CDR3 loop: CASSAGLAGGPLYEQYF. In nucleotides, the CDR3 is TGTGCCAGCAGCGCAGGACTAGCGGGAGGGCCCCTCTACGAGCAGTACTTC.

The chain employs TRBV7-2 and TRBJ2-2; D gene unclear. Germline values: CDR1 SGHTA, CDR2 FQGNSA. CDR3 size: 16 residues. Trimming cost V 0 bases and J 7 bases, with 15 bases left between them. CDR3 residues: CASSLATRPFDGELFF. CDR3 bases: TGTGCCAGCAGCTTAGCGACGAGGCCCTTCGACGGGGAGCTGTTTTTT.

This clonotype was observed a few times. The CDR3 nucleotides read TGTGCCAGCAGCCCCAGGGATAGCAATCAGCCCCAGCATTTT. This sequence encodes CASSPRDSNQPQHF. This chain joins TRBV7-9 and TRBJ1-5; D might be TRBD1 (5 bases). V was clipped by 5 bases and J by 0 bases, with 8 bases between them. The CDR3 consists of 14 residues. Germline-derived CDR1 and CDR2 are SEHNR and FQNEAQ (reference sequence).

This chain connects TRBV28 to TRBJ1-5, with D perhaps TRBD1 (5 bases). CDR1 and CDR2 from the germline V gene are MDHEN and SYDVKM. Trimming stripped 8 bases from V and 2 bases from J, with 10 bases between. CDR3 length: 13 residues. The CDR3 bases are TGTGCCAGCCACGGGACTCGCAATCAGCCCCAGCATTTT. This codes for CASHGTRNQPQHF.

This clonotype turned up a few times. The CDR3 DNA sequence: TGTGCCAGCAGCCGGGTCCCAAATAATTCACCCCTCCACTTT. Its translation is CASSRVPNNSPLHF. This sequence joins TRBV28 and TRBJ1-6; the D is unclear. In germline, CDR1 is MDHEN, CDR2 SYDVKM. The CDR3 sequence is 14 residues long. Trimming removed 6 bases from V and 5 bases from J, with 11 bases in between. Variable domain in full (rest from reference TRBV28 and TRBJ1-6): DVKVTQSSRYLVKRTGEKVFLECVQDMDHENMFWYRQDPGLGLRLIYFSYDVKMKEKGDIPEGYSVSREKKERFSLILESASTNQTSMYLCASSRVPNNSPLHFGNGTRLTVT.

The genes are TRBV10-1 and TRBJ2-3; D not certain. Trimming removed 4 bases at V and 1 base at J, with 6 bases between. This CDR3 comprises 13 residues. CDR1 WNHNN and CDR2 SYGVQD come from the germline V gene (reference sequence). The CDR3 is CASSVRGTDTQYF. The CDR3 coding sequence is TGCGCCAGCAGTGTTCGTGGCACAGATACGCAGTATTTT.

The genes are TRBV7-9 and TRBJ1-6; 10 positions match TRBD1. The V gene's germline CDR1 is SEHNR and CDR2 FQNEAQ (reference sequence). The CDR3 totals 17 residues. Trimming removed 5 bases from V and 4 bases from J; junction bases left unmatched: 8. CDR3: CASSSWTGGRYNSPLHF. The CDR3 bases are TGTGCCAGCAGCAGCTGGACAGGGGGTCGGTATAATTCACCCCTCCACTTT.

The chain recombines TRBV2 with TRBJ1-6; D may be TRBD1 (6 bases). The germline V and J ends were trimmed by 2 bases and 0 bases, with 14 bases remaining between them. The CDR3 is made up of 18 amino acids. CDR1 SNHLY and CDR2 FYNNEI come from the germline V gene. The CDR3 nucleotides read TGTGCCAGCAGTGAAACGTTGAGGGGGAGCTCCTATAATTCACCCCTCCACTTT. As protein: CASSETLRGSSYNSPLHF.

The CDR3 nucleotides read TGTGCCAGCAGCGGACGGGGTGCAGCTTTCTTT. This translates into CASSGRGAAFF. The rearrangement uses TRBV12-3 or TRBV12-4 and TRBJ1-1; D ambiguous. This CDR3 comprises 11 residues. Deletions cut 6 bases from V and 10 bases from J, with 12 bases between.

The V call is TRBV19, the J call TRBJ1-2; TRBD1 matches at 12 bases. Losses at the gene ends were 6 bases for V and 8 bases for J; bases not matched to a gene: 1. This CDR3 is 12 amino acids long. CDR1 is LNHDA, CDR2 SQIVND, per germline (reference sequence). DNA for the CDR3: TGTGCCAGTAGCGGGACAGGGGGCGGCTACACCTTC. Amino acid sequence: CASSGTGGGYTF.

The chain joins TRBV6-1 to TRBJ2-1; D gene ambiguous. The V end lost 7 bases, the J end lost 8 bases, and 9 bases lay between the germline ends. CDR3 length: 11 residues. Germline assignment: CDR1 MNHNS and CDR2 SASEGT. CDR3 sequence reads: CASNLAYEQFF. For the CDR3, the DNA is TGTGCCAGCAATTTAGCATATGAGCAGTTCTTC.